A single sample gave rise to the 20 T cell receptor beta chains below, sequenced in a study of monozygotic twins with inflammatory bowel disease. From its re-call of the 5' RACE reads, TCRdb lists each CDR3 protein once, without DNA. This sample contains nearly 450,000 distinct CDR3 sequences. The sequencing sample was made of blood. These receptors were obtained from a human donor with ulcerative colitis or Crohn's disease, or a healthy co-twin of an affected twin (not recorded which).

The chain is built from TRBV27 and TRBJ1-1. This CDR3 has 15 residues. CDR1 MNHEY and CDR2 SMNVEV come from the germline V gene (reference sequence). CDR3 sequence: CASSLSIVMNTEAFF.

This chain uses TRBV4-2 with TRBJ2-2; the TCRdb call, TRBD2, lacks DNA for checking. CDR1 LGHNA and CDR2 YNFKEQ come from the germline V gene. This CDR3 is 18 amino acids long. The CDR3 spells CASSQAPSGGANAGELFF.

J is TRBJ2-5 and V is TRBV3-1. The CDR3 totals 11 residues. Germline CDR1 reads LGHDT; CDR2 reads YNNKEL (reference sequence). The CDR3 sequence: CASSQWQTQYF.

This sequence joins TRBV6-5 and TRBJ2-2; TCRdb gives TRBD2 as the D gene, but with no DNA this cannot be confirmed. Germline lookup yields CDR1 MNHEY and CDR2 SVGAGI. This CDR3 is built from 18 residues. CDR3: CATNRATSGGAGTGELFF.

CDR3 protein: CASNPETGREETQYF. V gene TRBV7-9 combines with J gene TRBJ2-5; TCRdb's D call, TRBD1, is unchecked because there is no DNA. The CDR3 is made up of 15 amino acids. CDR1 is SEHNR, CDR2 FQNEAQ, per germline (reference sequence).

This rearrangement joins TRBV5-5 to TRBJ1-4; TCRdb calls TRBD1, which cannot be checked without DNA. The CDR3 spans 17 residues. The V gene's germline CDR1 is SGHKS and CDR2 YYEKEE (reference sequence). The CDR3 is CASSLDTGIRTNEKLFF.

The rearrangement uses TRBV6-6 and TRBJ1-5. Germline lookup yields CDR1 MNHNY and CDR2 SVGAGI (reference sequence). The CDR3 extends over 13 amino acids. The CDR3 sequence is CASTVVGQQPQHF.

The chain uses TRBV20-1 and TRBJ2-2; absent DNA, TCRdb's TRBD1 call cannot be checked. The CDR3 sequence is 14 residues long. Looked up from germline, CDR1 is DFQATT and CDR2 is SNEGSKA (reference sequence). CDR3 in amino acids: CSARGQANTGELFF.

V gene TRBV7-2 combines with J gene TRBJ2-1; absent DNA, TCRdb's TRBD2 call cannot be checked. CDR1 SGHTA and CDR2 FQGNSA come from the germline V gene. This CDR3 has 17 amino acids. CDR3 in amino acids: CASSAQQSGGAKWEQFF.

The chain couples TRBV5-6 to TRBJ2-1; TCRdb proposes TRBD2, but this gene call is untestable without DNA. The germline V gene has CDR1 SGHDT and CDR2 YYEEEE. The CDR3 has 18 amino acids. CDR3: CASSLNSGLAGTYNEQFF.

V gene TRBV2 combines with J gene TRBJ1-5; TCRdb's D gene call, TRBD1, goes unchecked for lack of DNA. There are 14 residues in the CDR3. The germline gives CDR1 SNHLY, CDR2 FYNNEI. CDR3 in amino acids: CASSEGQGNQPQHF.

J is TRBJ1-4 and V is TRBV30. The germline V gene encodes CDR1 GTSNPN and CDR2 SVGIG (reference sequence). The length of the CDR3 is 13 residues. The CDR3: CAVSSDTNEKLFF.

The chain recombines TRBV5-1 with TRBJ1-2; the D gene TCRdb calls, TRBD1, cannot be checked with no DNA. The CDR3 contains 15 residues. The V gene's germline CDR1 is SGHRS and CDR2 YFSETQ. CDR3 in amino acids: CASSLAMDRLNGYTF.

V is TRBV12-3 or TRBV12-4 and J is TRBJ1-1; there is no DNA to check the TCRdb D call of TRBD1. This CDR3 contains 14 residues. CDR3 residues: CASSEGQANTEAFF.

This chain connects TRBV19 to TRBJ1-5; TCRdb returns TRBD1, unconfirmable since there is no DNA. Germline V lookup: CDR1 LNHDA, CDR2 SQIVND (reference sequence). The CDR3 extends over 15 amino acids. This CDR3 is CASSRAEGSNQPQHF.

The J gene is TRBJ2-5, the V gene TRBV20-1. Per germline, CDR1 DFQATT and CDR2 SNEGSKA (reference sequence). This CDR3 is built from 13 residues. The CDR3: CCASESRQETQYF.

The gene calls are TRBV6-5 and TRBJ1-1. This CDR3 is built from 13 residues. Looked up from germline, CDR1 is MNHEY and CDR2 is SVGAGI. This CDR3 is CASSSYIYTEAFF.

This rearrangement joins TRBV29-1 to TRBJ2-1; lacking DNA, the TRBD2 call made by TCRdb goes unchecked. The CDR3 is 19 amino acids. The germline V gene encodes CDR1 SQVTM and CDR2 ANQGSEA. CDR3 residues: CSVEGVGGRASLSYNEQFF.

The chain couples TRBV28 to TRBJ2-7; the D gene TCRdb calls, TRBD1, cannot be checked with no DNA. The CDR3 runs to 15 residues. The germline gives CDR1 MDHEN, CDR2 SYDVKM. CDR3 sequence reads: CASTRRGQGSYEQYF.

The V and J genes are TRBV27 and TRBJ2-1; TCRdb outputs TRBD2, but without DNA this stays unchecked. CDR3 size: 15 residues. Germline loops: CDR1 MNHEY, CDR2 SMNVEV (reference sequence). CDR3 residues: CASSLDTSGRNEQFF.